This TCR beta chain was sequenced during a study of T-cell reconstitution after alpha-beta-depleted transplantation in children. Unique molecular identifiers were used in preparing the TCRbeta library. In TCRdb, the PCR reads were re-called with MiXCR into one record per CDR3 protein. In the table there are nearly 550,000 distinct CDR3 sequences, about 18% of which are singletons. CDR3 length equals 16 residues. V lost 0 bases and J lost 4, with 14 bases in between. The V gene's germline CDR1 is SGHTA and CDR2 FQGNSA. In this sample, this clonotype turned up a few times. This clonotype originated in a human donor who donated a stem cell graft to a child with acute lymphoblastic leukemia. The sequenced sample was PBMCs from the stem cell graft donor, obtained from the stem cell graft. V and J are TRBV7-2 and TRBJ2-3, with a tentative D call TRBD2 (6 bases). The CDR3 DNA reads as TGTGCCAGCAGCTTAGCTGGAGGGAGAAGGGCAGATACGCAGTATTTT. It encodes CASSLAGGRRADTQYF.